These 8 T cell receptor beta chains came from one sample sequenced in a study of cytomegalovirus exposure and HLA in healthy donors. In the PCR, 60 Vbeta and 13 Jbeta primers were used. Sequencing was performed with immunoSEQ multiplex PCR; in TCRdb, only in-frame clones are kept and a portion is missing. Among tens of thousands of clones, about 80% were seen once, and the ten largest hold about 1.4%. Sequencing was done on a sample of PBMCs. These receptors were obtained from a male donor in good health and CMV-seronegative.

The gene calls are TRBV4-3 and TRBJ1-6; no reliable D call. CDR3 length: 14 amino acids. Germline lookup yields CDR1 LGHNA and CDR2 YSLEER. V lost 0 bases and J lost 5, with 5 bases in between. CDR3 sequence: CASSQEQNNSPLHF. The CDR3 DNA reads TGCGCCAGCAGCCAAGAACAGAATAATTCACCCCTCCACTTT.

The chain joins TRBV28 to TRBJ2-7; TRBD2 matches 11 bases. The CDR3 is made up of 16 amino acids. With 5 bases clipped from V and 3 bases from J, the junction kept 9 bases outside the gene matches. Germline V lookup: CDR1 MDHEN, CDR2 SYDVKM. CDR3 residues: CASSPAVLAGGYEQYF. CDR3 DNA sequence: TGTGCCAGCAGTCCCGCCGTCCTAGCGGGGGGCTACGAGCAGTACTTC.

This clone was seen only a few times. The CDR3 reads CASSDPGNEQFF. In nucleotides, the CDR3 is TGTGCCAGCAGTGATCCAGGGAATGAGCAGTTCTTC. The V gene is TRBV6-1, the J gene TRBJ2-1; D is perhaps TRBD1 (5 bases). Per the germline V gene, CDR1 is MNHNS and CDR2 is SASEGT. V lost 3 bases and J 7 bases, leaving 7 bases between the germline ends. The CDR3 is 12 amino acids.

The gene calls are TRBV28 and TRBJ1-2; 11 bases match TRBD1. The germline CDR1 and CDR2 sequences are MDHEN and SYDVKM. Unmatched junction bases numbered 2, after V lost 6 bases and J lost 8 bases. The CDR3 totals 12 residues. As DNA, the CDR3 is TGTGCCAGCAGGGGGACAGGGGGAGGCTACACCTTC. Protein product: CASRGTGGGYTF.

This clone was seen more than once but under ten times. CDR3 DNA sequence: TGTGCCAGCAGCTCACGGGGGACGGACATTCAGTACTTC. Amino acids: CASSSRGTDIQYF. This sequence joins TRBV7-9 and TRBJ2-4, with D possibly matching TRBD2 (6 bases). V shed 4 bases and J shed 8 bases, with 12 bases lying between them. CDR1 and CDR2 (germline): SEHNR, FQNEAQ (reference sequence). The CDR3 extends over 13 amino acids.

The V call is TRBV5-1, the J call TRBJ2-1; TRBD1 is a possible D gene (5 bases). Germline-derived CDR1 and CDR2 are SGHRS and YFSETQ. Trimming removed 0 bases at V and 4 bases at J, with 11 bases between. The CDR3 totals 15 residues. For the CDR3, the DNA is TGCGCCAGCAGCTTGGCTCAGGGATCATACAATGAGCAGTTCTTC. This gives the protein CASSLAQGSYNEQFF. The full variable domain, with the rest looked up from reference TRBV5-1 and TRBJ2-1, is KAGVTQTPRYLIKTRGQQVTLSCSPISGHRSVSWYQQTPGQGLQFLFEYFSETQRNKGNFPGRFSGRQFSNSRSEMNVSTLELGDSALYLCASSLAQGSYNEQFFGPGTRLTVL.

The V call is TRBV7-2, the J call TRBJ1-5; TRBD1 matches 9 bases. Germline V gene sequence: CDR1 SGHTA, CDR2 FQGNSA. After removal of 4 bases from V and 6 bases from J, the junction contained 7 bases not matched to a gene. CDR3 length: 15 amino acids. In DNA, the CDR3 is TGTGCCAGCAGCTCAGGTACAGGGGGCGGTCAGCCCCAGCATTTT. Protein product: CASSSGTGGGQPQHF.

About this clone itself: Germline is not matched at one junction end, which may reflect a read error. The chain links TRBV7-9 to TRBJ1-3; D might be TRBD1 (6 bases). This CDR3 comprises 17 residues. Germline CDR1 is SEHNR and CDR2 is FQNEAQ (reference sequence). The CDR3 DNA is TGTTCCAGCAGCCCACGTTCATACACAGGGCCTGGAAACACCATATATTTT. It yields the protein CSSSPRSYTGPGNTIYF.